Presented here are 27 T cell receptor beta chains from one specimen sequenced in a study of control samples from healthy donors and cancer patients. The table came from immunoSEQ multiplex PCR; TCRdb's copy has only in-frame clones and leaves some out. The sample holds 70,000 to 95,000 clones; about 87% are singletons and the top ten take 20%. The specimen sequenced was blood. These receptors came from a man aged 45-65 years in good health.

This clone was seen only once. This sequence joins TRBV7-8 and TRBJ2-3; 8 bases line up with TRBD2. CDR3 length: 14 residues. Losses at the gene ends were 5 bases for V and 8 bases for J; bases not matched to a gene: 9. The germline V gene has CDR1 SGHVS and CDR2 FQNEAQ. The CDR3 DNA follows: TGTGCCAGCAGCCCCCATAGCGGGATCGGTACGCAGTATTTT. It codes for CASSPHSGIGTQYF.

The CDR3 region is CASRVIYEQYV. In DNA, the CDR3 is TGTGCCAGCAGAGTAATCTACGAGCAGTACGTC. The chain links TRBV2 to TRBJ2-7; D not certain. Trimming removed 6 bases from V and 3 bases from J, with 6 bases in between. The CDR3 contains 11 residues. CDR1 SNHLY and CDR2 FYNNEI come from the germline V gene.

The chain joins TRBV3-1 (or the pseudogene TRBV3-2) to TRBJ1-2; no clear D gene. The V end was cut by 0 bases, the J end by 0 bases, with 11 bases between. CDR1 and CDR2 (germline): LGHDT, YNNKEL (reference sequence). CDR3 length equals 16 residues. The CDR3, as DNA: TGTGCCAGCAGCCAAGATACGACGGTAGCTAACTATGGCTACACCTTC. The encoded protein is CASSQDTTVANYGYTF.

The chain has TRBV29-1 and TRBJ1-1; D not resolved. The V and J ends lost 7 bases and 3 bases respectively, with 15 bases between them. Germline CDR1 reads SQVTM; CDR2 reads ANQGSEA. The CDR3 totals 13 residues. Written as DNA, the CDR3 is TGCAGCGCCCGGGCCCTGATGGACACTGAAGCTTTCTTT. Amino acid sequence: CSARALMDTEAFF.

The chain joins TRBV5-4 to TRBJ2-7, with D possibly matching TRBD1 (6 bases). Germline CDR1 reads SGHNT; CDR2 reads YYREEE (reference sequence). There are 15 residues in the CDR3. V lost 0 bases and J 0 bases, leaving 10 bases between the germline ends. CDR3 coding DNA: TGTGCCAGCAGCTTGGGTCTAGGGGGCTCCTACGAGCAGTACTTC. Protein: CASSLGLGGSYEQYF.

The CDR3 loop is CATSGDRYGNQPQHF. The CDR3 nucleotides are TGTGCCACCAGTGGTGACAGGTATGGCAATCAGCCCCAGCATTTT. The V gene is TRBV24-1, the J gene TRBJ1-5, with D perhaps matching TRBD1 (6 bases). CDR3 length equals 15 residues. V was cut by 5 bases and J by 2 bases, with 12 bases left in between. From germline, CDR1 is KGHDR and CDR2 SFDVKD.

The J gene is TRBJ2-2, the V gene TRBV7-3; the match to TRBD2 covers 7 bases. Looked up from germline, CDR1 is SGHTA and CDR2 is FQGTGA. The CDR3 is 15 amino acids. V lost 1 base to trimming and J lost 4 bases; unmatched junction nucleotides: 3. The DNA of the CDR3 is TGTGCCAGCAGCTTAAACCCGGGGGGCACCGGGGAGCTGTTTTTT. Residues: CASSLNPGGTGELFF.

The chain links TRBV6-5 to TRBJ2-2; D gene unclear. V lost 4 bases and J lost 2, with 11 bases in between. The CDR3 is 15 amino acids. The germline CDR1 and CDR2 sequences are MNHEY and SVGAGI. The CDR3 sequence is CASSSRRINTGELFF. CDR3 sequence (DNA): TGTGCCAGCAGTTCTCGGCGGATTAACACCGGGGAGCTGTTTTTT.

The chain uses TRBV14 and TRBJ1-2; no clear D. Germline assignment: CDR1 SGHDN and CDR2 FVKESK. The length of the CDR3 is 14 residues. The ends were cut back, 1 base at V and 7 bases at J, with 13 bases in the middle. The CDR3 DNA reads TGTGCCAGCAGCCAAGCCCTGATGGGAATTGGCTACACCTTC. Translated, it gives CASSQALMGIGYTF.

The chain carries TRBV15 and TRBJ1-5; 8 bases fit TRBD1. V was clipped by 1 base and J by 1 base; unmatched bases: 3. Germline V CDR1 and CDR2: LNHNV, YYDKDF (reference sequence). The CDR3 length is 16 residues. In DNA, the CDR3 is TGTGCCACCAGCAGAGGAACAGGGGGGAGCAATCAGCCCCAGCATTTT. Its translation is CATSRGTGGSNQPQHF. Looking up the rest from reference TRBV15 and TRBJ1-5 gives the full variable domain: DAMVIQNPRYQVTQFGKPVTLSCSQTLNHNVMYWYQQKSSQAPKLLFHYYDKDFNNEADTPDNFQSRRPNTSFCFLDIRSPGLGDTAMYLCATSRGTGGSNQPQHFGDGTRLSIL.

CDR3 protein: CASSEDGYMNTEAFF. Written as DNA, the CDR3 is TGTGCCAGCAGCGAGGACGGATACATGAACACTGAAGCTTTCTTT. The V gene is TRBV9, the J gene TRBJ1-1; D gene unclear. Between the trimmed V and J ends, which lost 3 bases and 0 bases, there was a span of 12 bases. The CDR3 spans 15 residues. The germline V gene has CDR1 SGDLS and CDR2 YYNGEE.

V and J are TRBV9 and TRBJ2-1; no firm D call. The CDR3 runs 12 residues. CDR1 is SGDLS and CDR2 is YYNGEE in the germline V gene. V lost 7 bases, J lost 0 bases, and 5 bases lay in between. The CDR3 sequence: CASGYSYNEQFF. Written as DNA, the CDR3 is TGTGCCAGCGGTTACTCCTACAATGAGCAGTTCTTC.

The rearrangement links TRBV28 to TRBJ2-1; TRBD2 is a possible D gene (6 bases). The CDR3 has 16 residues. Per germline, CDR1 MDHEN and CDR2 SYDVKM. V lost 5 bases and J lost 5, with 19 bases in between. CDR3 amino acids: CASSLPGLAFHNEQFF. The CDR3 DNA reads TGTGCCAGCAGTCTTCCGGGACTCGCATTTCACAATGAGCAGTTCTTC.

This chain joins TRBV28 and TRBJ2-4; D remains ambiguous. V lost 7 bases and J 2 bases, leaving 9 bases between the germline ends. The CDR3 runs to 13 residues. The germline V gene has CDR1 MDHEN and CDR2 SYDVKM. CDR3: CASNNWSKNIQYF. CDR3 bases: TGTGCCAGCAATAACTGGTCCAAAAACATTCAGTACTTC.

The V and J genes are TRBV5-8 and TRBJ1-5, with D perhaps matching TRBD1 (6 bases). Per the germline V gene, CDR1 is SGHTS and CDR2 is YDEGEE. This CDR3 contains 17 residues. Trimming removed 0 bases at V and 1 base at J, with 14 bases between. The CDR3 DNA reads TGTGCCAGCAGCTTGGATCTTCCGGACAGAAGCAATCAGCCCCAGCATTTT. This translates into CASSLDLPDRSNQPQHF.

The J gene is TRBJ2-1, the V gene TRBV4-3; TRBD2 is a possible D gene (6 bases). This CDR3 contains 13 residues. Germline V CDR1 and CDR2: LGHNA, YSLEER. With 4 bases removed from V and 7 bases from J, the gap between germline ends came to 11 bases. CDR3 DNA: TGCGCCAGCAGCCGCGAAGGGAGGAATGAGCAGTTCTTC. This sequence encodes CASSREGRNEQFF.

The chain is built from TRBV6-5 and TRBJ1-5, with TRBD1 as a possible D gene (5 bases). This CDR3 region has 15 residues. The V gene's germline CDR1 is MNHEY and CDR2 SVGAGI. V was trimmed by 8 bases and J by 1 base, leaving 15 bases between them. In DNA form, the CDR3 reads TGTGCCAGCGGCCAGACAGCGGGAAGCAATCAGCCCCAGCATTTT. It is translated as CASGQTAGSNQPQHF.

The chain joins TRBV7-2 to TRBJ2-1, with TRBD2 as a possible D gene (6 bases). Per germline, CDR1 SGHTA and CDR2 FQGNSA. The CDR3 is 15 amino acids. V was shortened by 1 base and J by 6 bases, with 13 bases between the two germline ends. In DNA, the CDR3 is TGTGCCAGCAGCTTAGTTGGTAGCGGTCCCAATGAGCAGTTCTTC. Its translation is CASSLVGSGPNEQFF.

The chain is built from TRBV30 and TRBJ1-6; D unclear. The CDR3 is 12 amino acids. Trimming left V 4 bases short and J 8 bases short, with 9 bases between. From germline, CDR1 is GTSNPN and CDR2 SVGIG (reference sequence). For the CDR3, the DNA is TGTGCCTGGACTGGCAGCTATTCACCCCTCCACTTT. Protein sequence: CAWTGSYSPLHF.

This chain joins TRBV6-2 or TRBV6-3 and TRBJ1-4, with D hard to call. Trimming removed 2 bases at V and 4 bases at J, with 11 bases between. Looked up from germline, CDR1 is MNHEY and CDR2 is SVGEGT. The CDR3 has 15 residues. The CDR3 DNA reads TGTGCCAGCAGTTACGATGAGACTGTTAATGAAAAACTGTTTTTT. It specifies CASSYDETVNEKLFF.

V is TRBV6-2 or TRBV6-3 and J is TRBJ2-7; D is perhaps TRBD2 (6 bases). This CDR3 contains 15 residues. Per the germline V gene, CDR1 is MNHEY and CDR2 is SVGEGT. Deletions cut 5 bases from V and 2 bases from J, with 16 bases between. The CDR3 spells CASSTSPGRTYEQYV. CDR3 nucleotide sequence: TGTGCCAGCAGTACGAGTCCAGGGAGGACCTACGAGCAGTACGTC.

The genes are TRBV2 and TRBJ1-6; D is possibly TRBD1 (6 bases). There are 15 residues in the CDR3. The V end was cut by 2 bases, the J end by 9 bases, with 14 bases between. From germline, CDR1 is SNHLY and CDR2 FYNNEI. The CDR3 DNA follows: TGTGCCAGCAGTGAAACCCAGGGGACCGTTTCACCCCTCCACTTT. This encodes CASSETQGTVSPLHF. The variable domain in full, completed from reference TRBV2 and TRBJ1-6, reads EPEVTQTPSHQVTQMGQEVILRCVPISNHLYFYWYRQILGQKVEFLVSFYNNEISEKSEIFDDQFSVERPDGSNFTLKIRSTKLEDSAMYFCASSETQGTVSPLHFGNGTRLTVT.

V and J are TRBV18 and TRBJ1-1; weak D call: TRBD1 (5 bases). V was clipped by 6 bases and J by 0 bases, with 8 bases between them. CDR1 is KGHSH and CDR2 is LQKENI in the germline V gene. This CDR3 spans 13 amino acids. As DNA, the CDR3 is TGTGCCAGCTCGGTGACAGTGAACACTGAAGCTTTCTTT. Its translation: CASSVTVNTEAFF.

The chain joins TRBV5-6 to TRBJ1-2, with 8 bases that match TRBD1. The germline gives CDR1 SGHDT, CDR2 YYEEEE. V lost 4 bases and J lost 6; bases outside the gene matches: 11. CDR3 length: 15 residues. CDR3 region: CASSRDRGQTDGYTF. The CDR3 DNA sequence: TGTGCCAGCAGCCGTGACAGGGGCCAGACTGATGGCTACACCTTC.

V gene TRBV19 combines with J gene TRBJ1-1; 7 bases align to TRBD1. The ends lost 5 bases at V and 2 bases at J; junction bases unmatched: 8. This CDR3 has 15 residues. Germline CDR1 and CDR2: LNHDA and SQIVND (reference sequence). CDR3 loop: CASSRIGTANTEAFF. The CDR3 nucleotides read TGTGCCAGTAGTCGTATAGGGACAGCAAACACTGAAGCTTTCTTT.

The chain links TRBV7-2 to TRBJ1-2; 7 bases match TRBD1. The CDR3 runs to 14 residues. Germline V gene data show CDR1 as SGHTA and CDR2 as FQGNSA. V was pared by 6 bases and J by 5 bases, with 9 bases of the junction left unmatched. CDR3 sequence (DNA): TGTGCCAGCAGGCAAGGGGGCGCGAGTTATGGCTACACCTTC. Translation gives CASRQGGASYGYTF.

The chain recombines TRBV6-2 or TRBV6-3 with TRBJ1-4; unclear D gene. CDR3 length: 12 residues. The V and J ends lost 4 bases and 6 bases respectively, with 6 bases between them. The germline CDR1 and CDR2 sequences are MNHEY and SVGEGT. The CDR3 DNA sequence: TGTGCCAGCAGTTCGACGGATGAAAAACTGTTTTTT. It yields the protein CASSSTDEKLFF.